These T cell receptor beta chains were read from a single sample in a study of T-cell reconstitution after alpha-beta-depleted transplantation in children. TCRdb re-called the PCR reads through MiXCR, storing one row per CDR3 protein. Of under 400,000 distinct CDR3 sequences listed, more than 20% are singletons. The specimen comprised PBMCs, mostly from graft donor cells, sampled 180 days after TCRalphabeta/CD19-depleted stem cell transplant. The receptors here all came from a male patient between 5 and 17 years old who had a stem cell transplant for acute lymphoblastic leukemia, so the T cells may come from the graft donor. CDR3s include the opening cysteine and the closing phenylalanine or tryptophan. Each record gives: V gene, J gene, D gene, clone size, CDR3 protein, CDR3 DNA. The D gene is left open where the match is weak. Clone size is shown for a subset of rows, as once, few, many or a class of expanded clone.

>TRBV5-6|TRBJ2-2|.|few
CASSPARVLNTGELFF
TGTGCCAGCAGCCCGGCCAGGGTGCTGAACACCGGGGAGCTGTTTTTT
>TRBV12-3/TRBV12-4|TRBJ2-7|TRBD2|few
CASRRTSGPSYEQYF
TGTGCCAGCAGAAGGACTAGCGGGCCCTCCTACGAGCAGTACTTC
>TRBV5-6|TRBJ2-2|.|.
CASSYTQGDNTGELFF
TGTGCCAGCAGCTACACCCAGGGAGACAACACCGGGGAGCTGTTTTTT
>TRBV7-9|TRBJ2-2|.|.
CASSSPAVGELFF
TGTGCCAGCAGCTCCCCGGCGGTGGGGGAGCTGTTTTTT
>TRBV3-1|TRBJ2-2|TRBD2|.
CASSQPGGFTGELFF
TGTGCCAGCAGCCAACCGGGAGGCTTCACCGGGGAGCTGTTTTTT
>TRBV7-2|TRBJ1-2|.|few
CASSLTLYGYTF
TGTGCCAGCAGCTTAACTCTCTATGGCTACACCTTC
>TRBV20-1|TRBJ2-7|.|few
CSASSLRRANEQYF
TGCAGTGCTAGTTCCCTAAGGAGGGCGAACGAGCAGTACTTC
>TRBV4-1|TRBJ2-1|.|few
CASSHQYNEQFF
TGCGCCAGCAGCCATCAGTACAATGAGCAGTTCTTC
>TRBV14|TRBJ2-4|.|.
CASSRSKDNYKNIQYF
TGTGCCAGCAGCCGGTCCAAGGATAACTACAAAAACATTCAGTACTTC
>TRBV3-1|TRBJ2-1|TRBD2|.
CASRTGTSGGDEQFF
TGTGCCAGCCGGACCGGGACTAGCGGAGGAGATGAGCAGTTCTTC
>TRBV12-3/TRBV12-4|TRBJ2-2|.|.
CASSLVQTGELFF
TGTGCCAGCAGTTTAGTACAGACCGGGGAGCTGTTTTTT